This TCR beta chain was recorded in a study of glioma-infiltrating T cells listed by TCRdb under 2016. Regarding the study in general: TCR alpha- and beta-chain repertoires were sequenced from glioma tissue, non-neoplastic brain tissue and matched peripheral blood mononuclear cells. Each tissue-infiltrating repertoire was compared with the same patient's peripheral blood repertoire to measure divergence between tissue and blood T-cell populations. The paired cohort was made up of three low-grade glioma patients, 8 or 9 primary glioblastoma patients and three non-glioma patients who contributed non-neoplastic brain tissue.

Looking up the germline V gene yields CDR1 MNHEY and CDR2 SVGEGT. The CDR3 has 16 amino acids, counting the end cysteine and phenylalanine. The read is trimmed to its CDR3 DNA, 48 bases read in frame from base 1. Trimming costs V 4 bases and J 4 bases, and their ends lie 17 bases apart. The iRepertoire nested amplicon-rescue multiplex PCR (arm-PCR) platform was used to amplify TCR alpha and beta CDR3 regions from RNA. One-step reverse transcription and amplification used about 95-450 ng of tissue mRNA or PBMC total RNA as input. Following bead purification, Illumina adapters were added by a secondary multiplex PCR, and the libraries were gel-purified between 200 and 400 bp. Internal 6-nucleotide barcodes were carried by the libraries and were used for demultiplexing. Libraries were sequenced on an Illumina MiSeq with 2x220 or 2x250 nucleotide paired-end reads. Regarding the original processing steps: FLASH 1.2.11 was used to merge paired reads, and BWA-MEM then aligned the reads to the GRCh37 human genome before TRA and TRB reads were extracted. For V and J assignment, an IMGT-derived reference of cassette sequences and CDR3 motifs that included pseudogenes was used. Three-frame translation of reads was performed, and productive CDR3s were defined as those with a C...FGXG motif and no stop codons. Unique combinations of V-J cassette pair and CDR3 amino acid sequence were defined as clonotypes. Reads were filtered by Hamming distance, with the threshold set by the sequence error rate of each sample in mapped regions. TCRdb reran the public reads through fastp at Q25 and MiXCR, keeping productive beta chains. Here each entry gathers all rows of one CDR3 protein and keeps the most common genes and DNA. TCRdb, not the original authors, processed these V and J calls. The sample has 9,500 to 12,000 distinct CDR3 sequences on record, approximately 58% of them singletons. The top ten clonotypes cover around 20% of the sample.

A note on this clonotype: Its antigen remains unidentified. Base quality data are lacking; no much larger clone is found one base away.

Overall study results and their limits: Group comparisons rested on small numbers: three non-neoplastic, three low-grade glioma and fewer than ten glioblastoma patients. In non-neoplastic patients, VJ-independent divergence between tissue and blood fell below expectation, whereas in all gliomas, and especially in low-grade gliomas, the divergence rose above expectation. Very few CDR3 sequences were found to be shared between tissue and blood, and this scarcity was attributed to high CDR3 diversity and limited sampling.

This clonotype originated in a human donor with low-grade glioma or glioblastoma, undergoing nonglioma brain surgery, or in good health (not recorded which). This chain is built from TRBV6-2 or TRBV6-3 and TRBJ2-1, with the D gene not clear enough to name. The sequenced sample consisted of glioma tissue, nonneoplastic brain tissue, or PBMCs (not recorded which). The CDR3: CASSFHEQGLYNEQFF. The DNA reads as follows: TGTGCCAGCAGTTTCCATGAACAAGGGCTTTACAATGAGCAGTTCTTC.